This T cell receptor (beta chain) was obtained from a study of beta chain features in type 1 diabetes. Findings and limits, study-wide: Individuals with type 1 diabetes displayed fewer insertions and more deletions at VDJ junctions. In all four CD4+ subsets, TCRB CDR3 length was significantly, moderately reduced in type 1 diabetes.

Germline trimming cut 5 bases from V and 15 bases from J; bases unmatched to any gene: 14. The V gene's germline CDR1 is SEHNR and CDR2 FQNEAQ (reference sequence). The CDR3 is made up of 16 amino acids. This clone was counted only a few times. Its antigen remains unknown. All of the sorted populations showed purity greater than 98%. Since all of the isolated RNA was reverse transcribed, expressed TCRB transcripts were what got sequenced. Here immunoSEQ multiplex PCR was the method, and the copy in TCRdb shows in-frame clones only, minus some. The sample holds about 740,000 clones, roughly 12% seen once.

The clonotype comes from a man aged 18 to 35 with type 1 diabetes. Material for sequencing was naive CD4+ T cells from blood. V gene TRBV7-9 combines with J gene TRBJ2-1; TRBD2 matches at 15 bases. In DNA form, the CDR3 reads TGTGCCAGCAGCCAACCCTGGACTAGCGGGGGGGCCCTGCGGTTCTTC. Translated: CASSQPWTSGGALRFF.